These 13 T cell receptor beta chains were all obtained from the same sample, sequenced in a study of T cell responses to AZD1222 COVID-19 vaccine. TCRdb's table, derived via immunoSEQ multiplex PCR, lists solely in-frame clones and lacks some. The sample has roughly 190,000 clones, around nine tenths seen once. This specimen consisted of peripheral blood, obtained 28 days after the second dose of the MenACWY control vaccine. The receptors come from an adult who received the MenACWY meningococcal vaccine as a control.

This sequence joins TRBV11-2 and TRBJ1-2, with 9 bases identical to TRBD1. From germline, CDR1 is SGHAT and CDR2 FQNNGV. Germline trimming cut 5 bases from V and 2 bases from J; bases unmatched to any gene: 12. The CDR3 spans 17 residues. Here the CDR3 DNA reads TGTGCCAGCAGCATCCCTCCGGGACAGGGCTTCAACTATGGCTACACCTTC. Residues: CASSIPPGQGFNYGYTF. Full variable domain (outside the CDR3, taken from reference TRBV11-2 and TRBJ1-2): EAGVAQSPRYKIIEKRQSVAFWCNPISGHATLYWYQQILGQGPKLLIQFQNNGVVDDSQLPKDRFSAERLKGVDSTLKIQPAKLEDSAVYLCASSIPPGQGFNYGYTFGSGTRLTVV.

J is TRBJ2-1 and V is TRBV6-5, with 13 bases that match TRBD2. The germline CDR1 and CDR2 sequences are MNHEY and SVGAGI. The V and J ends lost 10 bases and 7 bases, in that order; junction bases with no gene match: 7. The CDR3 length is 14 residues. The CDR3, as DNA: TGTGCCATCTGGACTAGCGGGAGTTGGAATGAGCAGTTCTTC. Protein: CAIWTSGSWNEQFF.

V gene TRBV19 combines with J gene TRBJ1-5; D unresolved. The germline CDR1 and CDR2 sequences are LNHDA and SQIVND (reference sequence). The V end was cut by 4 bases, the J end by 4 bases, with 11 bases between. The CDR3 is 14 residues long. CDR3 sequence: CASSTSGRNQPQHF. For the CDR3, the DNA is TGTGCCAGTAGTACCTCCGGGAGGAATCAGCCCCAGCATTTT.

The genes are TRBV19 and TRBJ1-4, with D unresolved. V lost 3 bases and J 12 bases, leaving 8 bases between the germline ends. Germline CDR1 is LNHDA and CDR2 is SQIVND (reference sequence). The CDR3 covers 11 residues. The DNA of the CDR3 is TGTGCCAGTAGTATGCTCCGGGAACTGTTTTTT. Protein sequence: CASSMLRELFF.

The V and J genes are TRBV6-6 and TRBJ2-1; tentatively, D is TRBD2 (6 bases). V lost 0 bases to trimming and J lost 10 bases, with 10 bases between them. This CDR3 spans 13 amino acids. CDR1 is MNHNY, CDR2 SVGAGI, per germline (reference sequence). The CDR3 bases are TGTGCCAGCAGTTACTCCGGGAGCTTAGAGCAGTTCTTC. This gives the protein CASSYSGSLEQFF.

The CDR3 is CASSLSPGANVLTF. CDR3 DNA sequence: TGTGCCAGCAGTTTATCGCCCGGGGCCAACGTCCTGACTTTC. This rearrangement joins TRBV27 to TRBJ2-6, with no clear D. This CDR3 is built from 14 residues. Deletions cut 0 bases from V and 4 bases from J, with 4 bases between. Germline assignment: CDR1 MNHEY and CDR2 SMNVEV (reference sequence). Looking up the rest from reference TRBV27 and TRBJ2-6 gives the full variable domain: EAQVTQNPRYLITVTGKKLTVTCSQNMNHEYMSWYRQDPGLGLRQIYYSMNVEVTDKGDVPEGYKVSRKEKRNFPLILESPSPNQTSLYFCASSLSPGANVLTFGAGSRLTVL.

This clone was seen once. This chain connects TRBV18 to TRBJ1-5, with D possibly being TRBD1 (6 bases). The CDR3 has 17 residues. V was clipped by 3 bases and J by 0 bases, with 15 bases between them. Germline lookup yields CDR1 KGHSH and CDR2 LQKENI. CDR3 sequence reads: CASSPYPGALSNQPQHF. CDR3 coding DNA: TGTGCCAGCTCACCCTATCCAGGGGCCCTTAGCAATCAGCCCCAGCATTTT.

This chain links TRBV28 with TRBJ1-1; D call uncertain. Trimming stripped 3 bases from V and 2 bases from J, with 7 bases between. CDR3 length: 13 amino acids. In germline, CDR1 is MDHEN, CDR2 SYDVKM. The CDR3 bases are TGTGCCAGCAGTTTTTGGGATAACACTGAAGCTTTCTTT. Translated: CASSFWDNTEAFF.

The J gene is TRBJ1-5, the V gene TRBV18, with TRBD1 matching over 8 bases. V lost 1 base to trimming and J lost 0 bases; unmatched junction nucleotides: 2. CDR1 is KGHSH and CDR2 is LQKENI in the germline V gene. CDR3 length: 16 amino acids. Here the CDR3 DNA reads TGTGCCAGCTCACCACGACAGGGGTATAGCAATCAGCCCCAGCATTTT. This translates into CASSPRQGYSNQPQHF.

This chain links TRBV5-4 with TRBJ2-3, with 9 bases fitting TRBD1. Trimming cost V 3 bases and J 4 bases; bases outside gene matches: 9. This CDR3 has 16 residues. Germline lookup yields CDR1 SGHNT and CDR2 YYREEE (reference sequence). The CDR3 DNA reads as TGTGCCAGCAGCTATCTTCCGGGACAGGGAGCAGATACGCAGTATTTT. Encoded protein: CASSYLPGQGADTQYF.

The rearrangement links TRBV18 to TRBJ2-1; D gene ambiguous. V dropped 3 bases and J dropped 12 bases, with 9 bases sitting between them. Germline CDR1 reads KGHSH; CDR2 reads LQKENI. The CDR3 extends over 11 amino acids. The CDR3 DNA sequence: TGTGCCAGCTCACCTTCCGAAGGGCAGTTCTTC. Translated, it gives CASSPSEGQFF.

V gene TRBV7-3 combines with J gene TRBJ2-7; 7 positions match TRBD1. Looked up from germline, CDR1 is SGHTA and CDR2 is FQGTGA. The CDR3 contains 15 residues. Losses at the gene ends were 5 bases for V and 6 bases for J; bases not matched to a gene: 13. The CDR3 coding sequence is TGTGCCAGCAGCCCAACAGGGGTGGCTAGATCCGAGCAGTACTTC. This sequence encodes CASSPTGVARSEQYF.

The chain couples TRBV3-1 (or the pseudogene TRBV3-2) to TRBJ2-6, with D uncertain. The CDR3 covers 15 residues. Germline V lookup: CDR1 LGHDT, CDR2 YNNKEL (reference sequence). V lost 4 bases and J lost 0, with 7 bases in between. The CDR3 region has the DNA TGTGCCAGCAGCCCCCGTGGCTCTGGGGCCAACGTCCTGACTTTC. Amino acids: CASSPRGSGANVLTF.